A selection of T cell receptor beta chains follows, all from one sample in a study of radiation and T cells in renal cell carcinoma. Profiling relied on immunoSEQ multiplex PCR, and the TCRdb table lists in-frame clones only, not all of them. The profile shows roughly 58,000 clones, over 65% of them singletons. Sequences were derived from blood, sampled from a patient whose treatment included radiotherapy and nephrectomy. The receptors were sampled from a man aged 55-75 years with renal cell carcinoma. CDR3s include the opening cysteine and the closing phenylalanine or tryptophan. D genes are given only for firm matches. Where a row states a size, it is once, few, many or the class of an expanded clone; other rows omit it.

size	D	J	length	V	DNA	CDR3
.	TRBD2	TRBJ2-3	15	TRBV11-3	TGTGCCAGCAGCTCAGGGACTAGCGGCACAGATACGCAGTATTTT	CASSSGTSGTDTQYF
.	TRBD2	TRBJ2-3	19	TRBV14	TGTGCCAGCAGCCAAGATCTAGGACTAGCGGAGGATAGCACAGATACGCAGTATTTT	CASSQDLGLAEDSTDTQYF
.	.	TRBJ2-3	15	TRBV11-3	TGTGCCAGCAGCTTTTCCGGGTCCAACACAGATACGCAGTATTTT	CASSFSGSNTDTQYF
.	.	TRBJ2-3	17	TRBV30	TGTGCCTGGAGTACCGGGGGATTAACCCTTAGCACAGATACGCAGTATTTT	CAWSTGGLTLSTDTQYF
.	TRBD2	TRBJ2-7	14	TRBV11-2	TGTGCCAGCAGCTTAGATGGGGGGGCCTACGAGCAGTACTTC	CASSLDGGAYEQYF
.	.	TRBJ1-2	15	TRBV5-6	TGTGCCAGCAGCCCTTGGGCCGGTGGGATCTATGGCTACACCTTC	CASSPWAGGIYGYTF
.	.	TRBJ2-3	16	TRBV29-1	TGCAGCGTTGGGGTGGAGCGGGCAGGTTACACAGATACGCAGTATTTT	CSVGVERAGYTDTQYF
.	TRBD2	TRBJ2-1	16	TRBV29-1	TGCAGCGTTGAAGATTGGTCTAGCGGGAATTACAATGAGCAGTTCTTC	CSVEDWSSGNYNEQFF
.	.	TRBJ2-7	15	TRBV5-1	TGCGCCAGCAGCTTGGACTCAGGGGATCTCGACGAGCAGTACTTC	CASSLDSGDLDEQYF
.	.	TRBJ1-6	12	TRBV6-6	TGTGCCAGCAGTTACGAAGATTCACCCCTCCACTTT	CASSYEDSPLHF
once	.	TRBJ2-5	13	TRBV15	TGTGCCACCAGCAGCCCCAGGGTGGAGACCCAGTACTTC	CATSSPRVETQYF
.	.	TRBJ2-3	13	TRBV5-4	TGTGCCAGCAGCCCCGCGGAGGAAGATACGCAGTATTTT	CASSPAEEDTQYF
.	TRBD1	TRBJ2-5	14	TRBV5-4	TGTGCCAGCGGGACAGGGGAGGGACTCGGGGCCCAGTACTTC	CASGTGEGLGAQYF
.	.	TRBJ2-3	14	TRBV6-6	TGTGCCAGCAGTTACTCTGACAGCACAGATACGCAGTATTTT	CASSYSDSTDTQYF
.	.	TRBJ2-5	13	TRBV25-1	TGTGCCAGCAGTGTAGCGGTGGATGAGACCCAGTACTTC	CASSVAVDETQYF
.	.	TRBJ1-1	13	TRBV9	TGTGCCAGCAGCGTAGCACCGGGGACTGAAGCTTTCTTT	CASSVAPGTEAFF
.	.	TRBJ2-1	15	TRBV5-1	TGCGCCAGCAGCTCCCAGGGGTCCCCGGTGGATGAGCAGTTCTTC	CASSSQGSPVDEQFF
.	.	TRBJ2-6	14	TRBV27	TGTGCCAGCAGTACATTCTCTGGGGCCAACGTCCTGACTTTC	CASSTFSGANVLTF
few	.	TRBJ1-1	15	TRBV7-3	TGTGCCAGCAGCCCCCAAGGCGGGGACCACATGGGCGCTTTCTTT	CASSPQGGDHMGAFF
.	TRBD1	TRBJ2-2	15	TRBV7-2	TGTGCCAGCAGCTCCAGACAGGGAAATCCCGGGGAGCTGTTTTTT	CASSSRQGNPGELFF
.	.	TRBJ2-7	18	TRBV27	TGTGCCAGCAGTTTGCAGGGGCTTCCTCCCCCCGGTACCTACGAGCAGTACTTC	CASSLQGLPPPGTYEQYF
.	.	TRBJ1-2	14	TRBV7-2	TGTGCCAGCAGCTTAGGTACAGGAAACTATGGCTACACCTTC	CASSLGTGNYGYTF
.	TRBD1	TRBJ2-3	15	TRBV5-1	TGCGCCAGCAGCTTGGGGGACAGGGTGACAGATACGCAGTATTTT	CASSLGDRVTDTQYF
.	.	TRBJ2-7	17	TRBV19	TGTGCCAGTAGTCTCAACGCGAGACTAGCAGGGGAGGACGAGCAGTACTTC	CASSLNARLAGEDEQYF
.	.	TRBJ2-7	12	TRBV7-2	TGTGCCAGCAGCTTAGATAGCCACGAGCAGTACTTC	CASSLDSHEQYF
.	TRBD2	TRBJ2-1	15	TRBV6-1	TGTGCCAGCAGTGTAGTAGGCGCGACTAGCACTGAGCAGTTCTTC	CASSVVGATSTEQFF
.	.	TRBJ1-3	18	TRBV19	TGTGCCAGTAGTACCGAGGGGGGGGAACCTTCCTCTGGAAACACCATATATTTT	CASSTEGGEPSSGNTIYF
.	.	TRBJ1-4	12	TRBV29-1	TGCAGCGTCGGGGGGGGGCGAGAAAAACTGTTTTTT	CSVGGGREKLFF
.	.	TRBJ1-1	15	TRBV7-9	TGTGCCAACAGGTTAGAGGACCCCTGGTTTACTGAAGCTTTCTTT	CANRLEDPWFTEAFF
once	.	TRBJ2-7	13	TRBV7-9	TGTGCCAGCAGCTTAGAGGACCCCTACGAGCAGTACTTC	CASSLEDPYEQYF
.	.	TRBJ2-7	11	TRBV11-2	TGTGCCAGCAGCCCCGCCTACGAGCAGTACTTC	CASSPAYEQYF
.	.	TRBJ1-2	13	TRBV19	TGTGCCAGTAACCAGGGGCTTATCTATGGCTACACCTTC	CASNQGLIYGYTF
few	TRBD2	TRBJ2-2	15	TRBV5-1	TGCGCCAGCAGCTTGGAGGCCACTAGCGCCGGGGAGCTGTTTTTT	CASSLEATSAGELFF
.	TRBD2	TRBJ2-3	18	TRBV5-6	TGTGCCAGCAGCCGGGGTAGCGGGGGCCCGATTAGCACAGATACGCAGTATTTT	CASSRGSGGPISTDTQYF
few	TRBD2	TRBJ2-1	17	TRBV6-4	TGTGCCAGCAGTGACTCAGGGCTAGCGGGGGGGTACGATGAGCAGTTCTTC	CASSDSGLAGGYDEQFF
.	.	TRBJ1-6	14	TRBV18	TGTGCCAGCTCTCCAGACGGAAATAATTCACCCCTCCACTTT	CASSPDGNNSPLHF
.	.	TRBJ1-1	12	TRBV6-1	TGTGCCAGCAGTACACGAAACACTGAAGCTTTCTTT	CASSTRNTEAFF
.	.	TRBJ2-3	11	TRBV6-1	TGTGCCAGCAGCCCAGTGGATACGCAGTATTTT	CASSPVDTQYF
.	TRBD2	TRBJ2-3	15	TRBV5-1	TGCGCCAGCAGCTTAGCGGGGAAACCCACAGATACGCAGTATTTT	CASSLAGKPTDTQYF
.	TRBD1	TRBJ1-1	13	TRBV7-9	TGTGCCAGCAACTGGGACAGGAACACTGAAGCTTTCTTT	CASNWDRNTEAFF
.	.	TRBJ1-1	12	TRBV6-5	TGTGCCTGCAAGGGTTCGAACACTGAAGCTTTCTTT	CACKGSNTEAFF
.	.	TRBJ1-3	15	TRBV19	TGTGCCAGTAGCGAGGACACCCTCTCTGGAAACACCATATATTTT	CASSEDTLSGNTIYF
.	.	TRBJ2-3	12	TRBV11-3	TGTGCCAGCAGCTTTCCGGAGGATACGCAGTATTTT	CASSFPEDTQYF
few	.	TRBJ2-1	12	TRBV7-9	TGTGCCAGCAGTCGGACTAACAATGAGCAGTTCTTC	CASSRTNNEQFF
.	.	TRBJ2-7	15	TRBV6-6	TGTGCCAGCAGGGCCCCGGCGGACTTTCGGGACGAGCAGTACTTC	CASRAPADFRDEQYF
few	.	TRBJ2-1	16	TRBV29-1	TGCAGCGTTGAAGATCAGCACTACATATCCTACAATGAGCAGTTCTTC	CSVEDQHYISYNEQFF
.	.	TRBJ1-4	14	TRBV6-5	TGTGCCAGCAGTTACGGGACCTCCAAGGGAAAACTGTTTTTT	CASSYGTSKGKLFF
.	TRBD1	TRBJ1-3	16	TRBV6-1	TGTGCCAGCAGTGAGTGGACAGGGGACTCTGGAAACACCATATATTTT	CASSEWTGDSGNTIYF
.	TRBD2	TRBJ2-1	15	TRBV6-5	TGTGCCAGCAGTTACCCAGCGGGGGGGCCCGATGAGCAGTTCTTC	CASSYPAGGPDEQFF
.	.	TRBJ2-5	14	TRBV6-5	TGTACCAGCAGTTACACAGGGTTCCAAGAGACCCAGTACTTC	CTSSYTGFQETQYF
.	.	TRBJ2-3	14	TRBV5-1	TGCGCCAGCAGCTTGTCCCAGGGCCAAGATACGCAGTATTTT	CASSLSQGQDTQYF
.	TRBD1	TRBJ2-7	14	TRBV7-9	TGTGCCAGCACCCTCACCGGGACAGCCTACGAGCAGTACTTC	CASTLTGTAYEQYF
.	.	TRBJ1-2	12	TRBV5-4	TGTGCCAGCAGCTTGCAACGGGACGTCTACACCTTC	CASSLQRDVYTF
.	.	TRBJ1-2	15	TRBV4-3	TGCGCCAGCAGCCAAGCAGTAGGCCCTAACTATGGCTACACCTTC	CASSQAVGPNYGYTF
.	.	TRBJ2-3	13	TRBV18	TGTGCCAGCTCATTAGACGGCACAGATACGCAGTATTTT	CASSLDGTDTQYF